Detailed here is one T cell receptor (beta chain). The authors' processing: Nucleated cell counts were estimated from reference gene primer amplification. The protocol was immunoSEQ multiplex PCR, while the TCRdb copy is restricted to in-frame clones and leaves out a portion. That table furnishes V, J and clone size, whereas the DNA furnished D and trimming. The top ten clones hold under 8% of a sample with approximately 25,000 clones, 60% to 75% of them seen once. Enrollment of patients from Seattle took place during active infection, with longitudinal follow-up. The data originate from a study of blood T cell repertoires in COVID-19. Study as a whole: Donors in the United States, Italy and Spain gave samples during acute or convalescent COVID-19. Sample material is recorded as cDNA or gDNA derived from T cells, B-cell-depleted T cells, or PBMCs.

V was clipped by 4 bases and J by 6 bases, with 11 bases between them. Per germline, CDR1 SGDLS and CDR2 YYNGEE. The CDR3 is 13 amino acids. This chain connects TRBV9 to TRBJ1-5; tentative D call: TRBD1 (5 bases). The source is a man aged 50-60 years with COVID-19, enrolled during active disease. Sequencing used peripheral blood. The DNA for the CDR3 is TGTGCCAGCAGCAAGGGACTTGGTCAGCCCCAGCATTTT. It yields the protein CASSKGLGQPQHF.